This entry features one TCR beta chain sequence. Profiling relied on immunoSEQ multiplex PCR, and the TCRdb table lists in-frame clones only, not all of them. The sample holds tens of thousands of clones; 65% to 85% are singletons and the top ten take around a tenth. Time point indicated: pretreatment peripheral blood. The entry originates in a study of PD-L1 blockade in urothelial cancer. V lost 5 bases to trimming and J lost 3 bases, with 8 bases between them. The CDR3 extends over 13 amino acids. Looked up from germline, CDR1 is MNHEY and CDR2 is SMNVEV (reference sequence). This TCR came from a woman in her 70s with urothelial cancer. V gene TRBV27 combines with J gene TRBJ1-5; no clear D gene. The source was PBMCs, collected around atezolizumab (anti-PD-L1) treatment. The CDR3, as DNA: TGTGCCAGCAGTATAGAATTCAATCAGCCCCAGCATTTT. It translates to CASSIEFNQPQHF.